The present TCR beta chain was sequenced within a study of T cells after yellow fever vaccination. Findings and limits, study-wide: Within FACS-sorted repertoires, abundant clonotypes contaminating from the bulk population could be present.

As regards this clonotype: Its target is unknown.

TCRdb reanalysed the 5' RACE reads using MiXCR and keeps one entry per CDR3 protein. The sample lists a few hundred thousand distinct CDR3 sequences; 12% were seen once. The V segment lost 0 bases and the J segment 8 bases; nucleotides outside the gene matches: 2. Per germline, CDR1 LNHNV and CDR2 YYDKDF (reference sequence). The CDR3 extends over 14 amino acids. V gene TRBV15 combines with J gene TRBJ1-4; 8 bases fit TRBD1. This receptor was taken from a man between 18 and 29 years old who received the YFV17D yellow fever vaccine. Sequenced material: CD4+ T cells sorted from PBMCs, taken 15 days after the yellow fever booster vaccination. CDR3 sequence: CATSRDRQGEKLFF. CDR3 DNA sequence: TGTGCCACCAGCAGAGATCGACAGGGGGAAAAACTGTTTTTT.